The 24 T cell receptor beta chains given below trace back to one sample, sequenced in a study of blood T cell repertoires in COVID-19. The assay was immunoSEQ multiplex PCR, and TCRdb's table has in-frame clones only and misses some. Of over 250,000 clones listed, about 88% were seen once; the top ten hold over 1.3%. The sequenced sample was peripheral blood. Receptors were obtained from a human donor with COVID-19, enrolled during active disease. The donor label of this sample is uncertain.

This chain uses TRBV25-1 with TRBJ1-1; a weak D match, TRBD1 (5 bases). The CDR3 consists of 15 residues. Germline CDR1 and CDR2: MGHDK and SYGVNS. V dropped 1 base and J dropped 5 bases, with 14 bases sitting between them. The CDR3 region has the DNA TGTGCCAGCAGTGAATGGGCGGGGGGTCCAACTGAAGCTTTCTTT. This translates into CASSEWAGGPTEAFF.

In nucleotides, the CDR3 is TGTGCCAGCAGCGTGGACAGGGACGCCTATGGCTACACCTTC. The encoded protein is CASSVDRDAYGYTF. The J gene is TRBJ1-2, the V gene TRBV6-5; 8 bases map to TRBD1. With 6 bases clipped from V and 4 bases from J, the junction kept 7 bases outside the gene matches. CDR3 length: 14 residues. CDR1 MNHEY and CDR2 SVGAGI come from the germline V gene.

This chain joins TRBV5-8 and TRBJ1-5; TRBD1 is a possible D gene (6 bases). V was clipped by 1 base and J by 5 bases, with 7 bases between them. In germline, CDR1 is SGHTS, CDR2 YDEGEE. The CDR3 is 13 residues long. The CDR3 DNA follows: TGTGCCAGCAGCTTGACAGGGTATCAGCCCCAGCATTTT. Encoded protein: CASSLTGYQPQHF. The variable domain in full, with the rest retrieved from reference TRBV5-8 and TRBJ1-5, is EAGVTQSPTHLIKTRGQQATLRCSPISGHTSVYWYQQALGLGLQFLLWYDEGEERNRGNFPPRFSGRQFPNYSSELNVNALELEDSALYLCASSLTGYQPQHFGDGTRLSIL.

This chain uses TRBV6-5 with TRBJ2-5, with D unclear. CDR3 length: 12 residues. Trimming cost V 5 bases and J 0 bases, with 4 bases left between them. Germline-derived CDR1 and CDR2 are MNHEY and SVGAGI. CDR3 nucleotides: TGTGCCAGCAGTCGGTACCAAGAGACCCAGTACTTC. Translated: CASSRYQETQYF.

The chain links TRBV10-3 to TRBJ2-7, with D perhaps TRBD2 (6 bases). Germline CDR1 reads ENHRY; CDR2 reads SYGVKD. The V gene lost 4 bases and the J gene lost 5 bases, with 18 bases spanning the gap. This CDR3 has 15 residues. The CDR3 reads CAISARMEGRDEQYF. Written as DNA, the CDR3 is TGTGCCATCAGTGCGAGAATGGAGGGCCGAGACGAGCAGTACTTC.

V and J are TRBV14 and TRBJ2-1; the D is unclear. The length of the CDR3 is 13 residues. Trimming removed 4 bases from V and 9 bases from J, with 13 bases in between. Germline V lookup: CDR1 SGHDN, CDR2 FVKESK. CDR3 loop: CASSPNWAGEQFF. CDR3 coding DNA: TGTGCCAGCAGCCCAAACTGGGCCGGTGAGCAGTTCTTC. The full variable domain, with the rest looked up from reference TRBV14 and TRBJ2-1, is EAGVTQFPSHSVIEKGQTVTLRCDPISGHDNLYWYRRVMGKEIKFLLHFVKESKQDESGMPNNRFLAERTGGTYSTLKVQPAELEDSGVYFCASSPNWAGEQFFGPGTRLTVL.

The chain is built from TRBV2 and TRBJ2-3, with D hard to call. The CDR3 loop spans 13 amino acids. The germline V and J ends were trimmed by 6 bases and 2 bases, with 9 bases remaining between them. Germline V gene data show CDR1 as SNHLY and CDR2 as FYNNEI. The DNA of the CDR3 is TGTGCCAGCAGCCTCCCCTTCACAGATACGCAGTATTTT. Its protein is CASSLPFTDTQYF.

The J gene is TRBJ1-1, the V gene TRBV28; D unclear. The CDR3 is 12 amino acids. V lost 6 bases and J 4 bases, leaving 9 bases between the germline ends. The germline V gene has CDR1 MDHEN and CDR2 SYDVKM. The CDR3 DNA reads as TGTGCCAGCAGGGGAGTCGTCACTGAAGCTTTCTTT. This sequence encodes CASRGVVTEAFF. Together with reference TRBV28 and TRBJ1-1, the CDR3 gives the full variable domain: DVKVTQSSRYLVKRTGEKVFLECVQDMDHENMFWYRQDPGLGLRLIYFSYDVKMKEKGDIPEGYSVSREKKERFSLILESASTNQTSMYLCASRGVVTEAFFGQGTRLTVV.

The chain combines TRBV9 with TRBJ2-1; 8 bases are shared with TRBD1. The germline CDR1 and CDR2 sequences are SGDLS and YYNGEE. CDR3 size: 15 residues. The J segment lost 7 bases and the V segment lost 3 bases, leaving 9 bases of the junction unmatched. CDR3 in DNA: TGTGCCAGCAGCGCGGGCCAGGGGGCTATAAATGAGCAGTTCTTC. This sequence encodes CASSAGQGAINEQFF.

The chain carries TRBV6-5 and TRBJ1-1; tentative D call: TRBD1 (5 bases). Germline V CDR1 and CDR2: MNHEY, SVGAGI. This CDR3 contains 12 residues. V lost 7 bases to trimming and J lost 6 bases, with 12 bases between them. The CDR3 sequence is CASMRDRAEAFF. CDR3 sequence (DNA): TGTGCCAGCATGCGGGACCGGGCTGAAGCTTTCTTT.

The chain links TRBV12-5 to TRBJ2-1; TRBD2 matches 13 bases. The length of the CDR3 is 19 residues. Unmatched junction bases numbered 6, after V lost 1 base and J lost 0 bases. Germline loops: CDR1 LGHNT, CDR2 FRNRAP. CDR3 bases: TGTGCTAGTGGTTTGGGACTAGCGGGAGGTGGTAGCTCCTACAATGAGCAGTTCTTC. Protein sequence: CASGLGLAGGGSSYNEQFF. Complete variable domain (other parts from reference TRBV12-5 and TRBJ2-1): DARVTQTPRHKVTEMGQEVTMRCQPILGHNTVFWYRQTMMQGLELLAYFRNRAPLDDSGMPKDRFSAEMPDATLATLKIQPSEPRDSAVYFCASGLGLAGGGSSYNEQFFGPGTRLTVL.

This clone was seen a single time. This chain links TRBV21-1 with TRBJ1-1; TRBD1 reflects the table's D call only, with no check against the DNA. TRBV21-1 is a recognized pseudogene. The CDR3 contains 11 residues. DNA of the CDR3: TGTCCGGGCCGCAGGGGTATTGAAGCTTTCTTT. Protein sequence: CPGRRGIEAFF.

The J gene is TRBJ1-2, the V gene TRBV3-1 (or the pseudogene TRBV3-2); 9 nucleotides agree with TRBD1. This CDR3 comprises 14 residues. J was trimmed by 6 bases and V by 4 bases; bases with no gene match: 6. Germline-derived CDR1 and CDR2 are LGHDT and YNNKEL (reference sequence). The DNA for the CDR3 is TGTGCCAGCAGCCTCGACAGGGGGAACAATGGCTACACCTTC. Translated, it gives CASSLDRGNNGYTF.

The chain combines TRBV9 with TRBJ2-2, with 11 bases fitting TRBD2. V shed 0 bases, J shed 2 bases, and the junction held 9 bases outside the gene matches. From germline, CDR1 is SGDLS and CDR2 YYNGEE. The CDR3 loop spans 19 amino acids. This CDR3 is CASSVATWLAGGNTGELFF. The CDR3 coding sequence is TGTGCCAGCAGCGTAGCTACGTGGCTAGCGGGAGGTAACACCGGGGAGCTGTTTTTT.

V and J are TRBV18 and TRBJ1-1; D is ambiguous. The CDR3 is 17 residues long. V was clipped by 1 base and J by 0 bases, with 15 bases between them. Germline CDR1 and CDR2: KGHSH and LQKENI. The CDR3 spells CASSPLGFSGMNTEAFF. Written as DNA, the CDR3 is TGTGCCAGCTCACCACTGGGGTTTAGCGGAATGAACACTGAAGCTTTCTTT.

The chain joins TRBV9 to TRBJ1-2; TRBD1 agrees at 8 bases. The germline V gene encodes CDR1 SGDLS and CDR2 YYNGEE. There are 15 residues in the CDR3. Trimming removed 0 bases from V and 4 bases from J; junction bases left unmatched: 5. The CDR3 sequence: CASSVGGQGAYGYTF. The CDR3, as DNA: TGTGCCAGCAGCGTAGGTGGACAGGGCGCCTATGGCTACACCTTC.

The chain links TRBV2 to TRBJ2-5; possible D gene TRBD2, 5 bases. Trimming removed 6 bases at V and 7 bases at J, with 18 bases between. This CDR3 has 14 amino acids. Looked up from germline, CDR1 is SNHLY and CDR2 is FYNNEI. CDR3 residues: CASSPAVLEGTQYF. CDR3 DNA sequence: TGTGCCAGCAGCCCAGCGGTTCTCGAAGGGACCCAGTACTTC.

The chain joins TRBV5-1 to TRBJ1-3; TRBD1 is a possible D gene (6 bases). V shed 5 bases and J shed 4 bases, with 16 bases lying between them. CDR1 and CDR2 from the germline V gene are SGHRS and YFSETQ. This CDR3 comprises 15 residues. This CDR3 is CASSYLTGRGNTIYF. The CDR3 region has the DNA TGCGCCAGCAGTTATTTAACAGGGAGAGGAAACACCATATATTTT. Complete variable domain (other parts from reference TRBV5-1 and TRBJ1-3): KAGVTQTPRYLIKTRGQQVTLSCSPISGHRSVSWYQQTPGQGLQFLFEYFSETQRNKGNFPGRFSGRQFSNSRSEMNVSTLELGDSALYLCASSYLTGRGNTIYFGEGSWLTVV.

The J gene is TRBJ2-2, the V gene TRBV12-5; 7 bases fit TRBD1. The CDR3 covers 15 residues. Germline V gene data show CDR1 as LGHNT and CDR2 as FRNRAP. The J segment lost 2 bases and the V segment lost 6 bases, leaving 6 bases of the junction unmatched. The CDR3 sequence is CASGEGQLNTGELFF. The CDR3 DNA follows: TGTGCTAGTGGAGAGGGACAGCTTAACACCGGGGAGCTGTTTTTT. Drawing the rest from reference TRBV12-5 and TRBJ2-2, the complete variable domain is DARVTQTPRHKVTEMGQEVTMRCQPILGHNTVFWYRQTMMQGLELLAYFRNRAPLDDSGMPKDRFSAEMPDATLATLKIQPSEPRDSAVYFCASGEGQLNTGELFFGEGSRLTVL.

This clone has just one count. The J gene is TRBJ2-5, the V gene TRBV3-1 (or the pseudogene TRBV3-2); D perhaps matches TRBD2 (6 bases). This CDR3 comprises 15 residues. Germline V gene lookup returns CDR1 LGHDT and CDR2 YNNKEL (reference sequence). With 3 bases removed from V and 3 bases from J, the gap between germline ends came to 14 bases. The chain's CDR3 is CASSQGRTTKETQYF. CDR3 coding DNA: TGTGCCAGCAGCCAGGGTCGGACTACCAAAGAGACCCAGTACTTC.

The gene calls are TRBV5-4 and TRBJ1-1; 7 bases are shared with TRBD1. Looked up from germline, CDR1 is SGHNT and CDR2 is YYREEE (reference sequence). Losses at the gene ends were 4 bases for V and 1 base for J; bases not matched to a gene: 10. The CDR3 loop spans 16 amino acids. CDR3 nucleotide sequence: TGTGCCAGCAGCCTGGCAGGGGGGCGGACGAACACTGAAGCTTTCTTT. Protein product: CASSLAGGRTNTEAFF.

V is TRBV19 and J is TRBJ2-7, with D possibly TRBD2 on 6 matching bases. This CDR3 spans 15 amino acids. Germline assignment: CDR1 LNHDA and CDR2 SQIVND (reference sequence). The V end was cut by 8 bases, the J end by 5 bases, with 22 bases between. CDR3: CASRRFRESLDEQYF. CDR3 DNA sequence: TGTGCCAGTCGAAGGTTTCGGGAGTCCTTAGACGAGCAGTACTTC.

The rearrangement links TRBV5-4 to TRBJ2-3; 14 bases line up with TRBD2. Trimming took 3 bases from V and 4 from J; bases not matched to a gene: 7. The germline gives CDR1 SGHNT, CDR2 YYREEE (reference sequence). This CDR3 contains 17 residues. The CDR3, as DNA: TGTGCCAGCAGCTCCAAGACTAGCGGGAGGGCCGCAGATACGCAGTATTTT. Encoded protein: CASSSKTSGRAADTQYF.

V gene TRBV18 combines with J gene TRBJ2-1, with 7 bases that match TRBD1. Per the germline V gene, CDR1 is KGHSH and CDR2 is LQKENI. This CDR3 is built from 14 residues. The V gene end was trimmed by 1 base and the J gene end by 9 bases; junction bases not matched to a gene: 6. CDR3 coding DNA: TGTGCCAGCTCACCACAGGGACAGAATTCTGAGCAGTTCTTC. Protein: CASSPQGQNSEQFF.